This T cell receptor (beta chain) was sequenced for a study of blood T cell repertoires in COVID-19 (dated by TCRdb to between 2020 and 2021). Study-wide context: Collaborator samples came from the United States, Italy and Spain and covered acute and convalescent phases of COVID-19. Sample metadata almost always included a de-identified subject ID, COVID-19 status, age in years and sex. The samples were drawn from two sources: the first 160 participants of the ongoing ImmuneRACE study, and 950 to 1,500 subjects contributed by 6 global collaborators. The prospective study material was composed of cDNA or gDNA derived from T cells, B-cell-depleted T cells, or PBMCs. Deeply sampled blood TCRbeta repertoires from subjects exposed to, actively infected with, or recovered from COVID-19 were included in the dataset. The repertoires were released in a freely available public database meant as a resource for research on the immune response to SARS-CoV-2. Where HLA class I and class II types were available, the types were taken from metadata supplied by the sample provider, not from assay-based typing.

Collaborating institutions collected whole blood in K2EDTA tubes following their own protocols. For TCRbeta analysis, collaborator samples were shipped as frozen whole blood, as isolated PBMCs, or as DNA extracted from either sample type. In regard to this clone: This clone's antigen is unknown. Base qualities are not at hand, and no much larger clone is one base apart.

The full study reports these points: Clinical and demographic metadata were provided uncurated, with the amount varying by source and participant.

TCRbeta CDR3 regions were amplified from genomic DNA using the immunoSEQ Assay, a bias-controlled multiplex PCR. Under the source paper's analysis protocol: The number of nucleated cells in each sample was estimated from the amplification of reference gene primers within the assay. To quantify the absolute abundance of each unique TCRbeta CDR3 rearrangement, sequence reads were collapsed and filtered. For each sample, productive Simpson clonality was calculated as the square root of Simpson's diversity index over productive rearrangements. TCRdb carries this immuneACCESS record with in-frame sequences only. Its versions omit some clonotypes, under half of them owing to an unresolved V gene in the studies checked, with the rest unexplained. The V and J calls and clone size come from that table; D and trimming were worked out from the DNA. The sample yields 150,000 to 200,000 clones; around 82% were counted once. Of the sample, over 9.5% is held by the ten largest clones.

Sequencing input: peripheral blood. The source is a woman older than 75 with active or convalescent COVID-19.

CDR3 region: CASSPRDTSGWEQYF. The DNA reads TGTGCCAGCAGCCCCCGGGACACATCTGGGTGGGAGCAGTACTTC. This sequence uses TRBV5-5 and TRBJ2-7, and TRBD1 may be the D gene, going by 6 matching bases. The CDR3 runs 15 residues from the cysteine to the phenylalanine. The entry retains the CDR3 DNA only, 45 bases that are in frame from base 1. CDR1 SGHKS and CDR2 YYEKEE were looked up in the germline V gene (reference sequence). Cut back by 4 bases and 7 bases, the V and J ends lie 21 bases apart.